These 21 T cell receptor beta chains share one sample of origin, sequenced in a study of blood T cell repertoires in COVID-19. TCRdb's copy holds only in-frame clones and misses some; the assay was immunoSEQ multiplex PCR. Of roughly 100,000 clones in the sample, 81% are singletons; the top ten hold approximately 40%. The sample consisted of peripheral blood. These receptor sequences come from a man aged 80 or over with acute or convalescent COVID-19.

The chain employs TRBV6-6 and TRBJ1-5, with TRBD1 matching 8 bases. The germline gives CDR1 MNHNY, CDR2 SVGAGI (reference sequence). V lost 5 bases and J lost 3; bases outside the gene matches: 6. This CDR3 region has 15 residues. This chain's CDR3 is CASSKTGEFNQPQHF. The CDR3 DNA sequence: TGTGCCAGCAGTAAGACAGGGGAATTCAATCAGCCCCAGCATTTT.

CDR3 DNA sequence: TGTGCCAGTCGACGGGGAGGACAGGGGTATAATGAAAAACTGTTTTTT. Protein product: CASRRGGQGYNEKLFF. This chain links TRBV19 with TRBJ1-4, with TRBD1 matching over 9 bases. CDR1 LNHDA and CDR2 SQIVND come from the germline V gene (reference sequence). The CDR3 spans 16 residues. The trim removed 8 bases at V and 4 bases at J, leaving 11 bases unmatched.

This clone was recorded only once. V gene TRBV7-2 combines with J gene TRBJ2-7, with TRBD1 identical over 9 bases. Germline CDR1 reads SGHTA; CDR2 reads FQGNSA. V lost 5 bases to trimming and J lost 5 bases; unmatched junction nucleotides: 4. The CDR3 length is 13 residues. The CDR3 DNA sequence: TGTGCCAGCAGCCCGACAGGGGGGGACGAGCAGTACTTC. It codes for CASSPTGGDEQYF.

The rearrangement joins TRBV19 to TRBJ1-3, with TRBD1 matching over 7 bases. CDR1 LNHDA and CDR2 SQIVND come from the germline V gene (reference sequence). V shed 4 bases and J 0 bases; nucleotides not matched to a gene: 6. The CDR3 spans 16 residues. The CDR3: CASSRGQPHSGNTIYF. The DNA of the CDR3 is TGTGCCAGTAGTAGGGGACAGCCTCACTCTGGAAACACCATATATTTT. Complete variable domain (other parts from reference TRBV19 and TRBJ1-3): DGGITQSPKYLFRKEGQNVTLSCEQNLNHDAMYWYRQDPGQGLRLIYYSQIVNDFQKGDIAEGYSVSREKKESFPLTVTSAQKNPTAFYLCASSRGQPHSGNTIYFGEGSWLTVV.

CDR3 sequence: CASRVTGKDGYTF. The CDR3, as DNA: TGTGCCAGCAGGGTGACAGGGAAAGATGGCTACACCTTC. The chain has TRBV6-5 and TRBJ1-2; TRBD1 matches 7 bases. Germline CDR1 reads MNHEY; CDR2 reads SVGAGI. The J segment lost 6 bases and the V segment lost 6 bases, leaving 7 bases of the junction unmatched. The CDR3 contains 13 residues.

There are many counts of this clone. CDR3 DNA sequence: TGTGCCAGCAGTTATAGCGGGCCCCCCTACAATGAGCAGTTCTTC. Its translation is CASSYSGPPYNEQFF. The V call is TRBV27, the J call TRBJ2-1, with TRBD2 matching 7 bases. This CDR3 is 15 amino acids long. The germline CDR1 and CDR2 sequences are MNHEY and SMNVEV (reference sequence). V gave up 4 bases and J gave up 2 bases; unmatched junction bases: 5.

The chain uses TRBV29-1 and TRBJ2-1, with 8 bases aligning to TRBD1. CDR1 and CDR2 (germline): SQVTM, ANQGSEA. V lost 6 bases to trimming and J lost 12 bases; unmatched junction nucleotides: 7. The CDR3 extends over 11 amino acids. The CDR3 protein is CSVEQGDRQFF. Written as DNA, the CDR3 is TGCAGCGTGGAACAGGGGGATCGGCAGTTCTTC.

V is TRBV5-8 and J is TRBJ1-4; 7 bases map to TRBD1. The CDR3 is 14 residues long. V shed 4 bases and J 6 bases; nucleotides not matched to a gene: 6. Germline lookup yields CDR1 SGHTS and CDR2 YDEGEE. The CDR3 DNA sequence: TGTGCCAGCAGCCCACGAGGACAGGATGAAAAACTGTTTTTT. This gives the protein CASSPRGQDEKLFF.

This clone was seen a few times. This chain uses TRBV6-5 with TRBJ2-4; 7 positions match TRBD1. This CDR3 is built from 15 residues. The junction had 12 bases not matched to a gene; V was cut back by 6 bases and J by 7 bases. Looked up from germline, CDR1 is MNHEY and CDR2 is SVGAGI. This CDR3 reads CASSPLGARGNIQYF. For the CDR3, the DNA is TGTGCCAGCAGCCCCCTAGGCGCCAGGGGGAACATTCAGTACTTC.

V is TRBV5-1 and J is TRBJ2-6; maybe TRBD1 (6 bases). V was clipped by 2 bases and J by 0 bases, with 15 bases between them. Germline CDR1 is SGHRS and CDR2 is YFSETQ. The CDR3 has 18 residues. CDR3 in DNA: TGCGCCAGCAGCTTAAACCCAAGGGGGACCTCTGGGGCCAACGTCCTGACTTTC. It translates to CASSLNPRGTSGANVLTF.

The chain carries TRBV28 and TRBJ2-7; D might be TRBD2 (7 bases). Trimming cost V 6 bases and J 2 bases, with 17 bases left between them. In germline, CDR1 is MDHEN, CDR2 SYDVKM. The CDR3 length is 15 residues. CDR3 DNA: TGTGCCAGCAGCCCAACGGGGGCGGGGGCCTACGAGCAGTACTTC. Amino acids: CASSPTGAGAYEQYF.

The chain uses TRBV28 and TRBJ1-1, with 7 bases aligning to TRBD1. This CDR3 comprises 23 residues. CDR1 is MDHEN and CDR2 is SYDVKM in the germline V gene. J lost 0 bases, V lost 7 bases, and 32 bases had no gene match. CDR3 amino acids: CASISREKVVRGRTVRLNTEAFF. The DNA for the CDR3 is TGTGCCAGCATATCCCGGGAGAAAGTGGTGAGGGGGCGAACCGTACGCCTGAACACTGAAGCTTTCTTT.

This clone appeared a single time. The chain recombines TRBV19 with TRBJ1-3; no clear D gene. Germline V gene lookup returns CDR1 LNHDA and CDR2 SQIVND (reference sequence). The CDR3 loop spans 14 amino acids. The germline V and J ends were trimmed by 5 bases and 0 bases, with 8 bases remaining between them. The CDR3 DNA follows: TGTGCCAGTAGTCCGCGAGCCTCTGGAAACACCATATATTTT. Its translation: CASSPRASGNTIYF.

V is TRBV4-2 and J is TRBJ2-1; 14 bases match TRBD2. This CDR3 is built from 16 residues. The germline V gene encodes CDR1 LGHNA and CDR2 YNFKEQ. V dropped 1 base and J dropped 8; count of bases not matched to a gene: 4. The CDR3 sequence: CASSQGGTSGSHEQFF. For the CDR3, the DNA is TGTGCCAGCAGCCAAGGTGGGACTAGCGGGAGTCATGAGCAGTTCTTC.

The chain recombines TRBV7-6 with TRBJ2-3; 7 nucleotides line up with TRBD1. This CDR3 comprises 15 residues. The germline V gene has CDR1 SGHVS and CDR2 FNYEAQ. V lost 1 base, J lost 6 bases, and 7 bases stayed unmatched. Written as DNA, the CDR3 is TGTGCCAGCAGCTTAGTTGGTACAGGGGTGGATACGCAGTATTTT. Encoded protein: CASSLVGTGVDTQYF.

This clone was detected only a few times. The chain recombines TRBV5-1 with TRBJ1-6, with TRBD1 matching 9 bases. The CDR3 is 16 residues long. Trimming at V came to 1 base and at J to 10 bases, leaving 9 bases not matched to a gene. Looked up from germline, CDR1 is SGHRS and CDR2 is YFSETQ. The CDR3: CASSLRAGTGTSPLHF. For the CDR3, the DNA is TGCGCCAGCAGCTTGCGGGCCGGGACAGGGACCTCACCCCTCCACTTT.

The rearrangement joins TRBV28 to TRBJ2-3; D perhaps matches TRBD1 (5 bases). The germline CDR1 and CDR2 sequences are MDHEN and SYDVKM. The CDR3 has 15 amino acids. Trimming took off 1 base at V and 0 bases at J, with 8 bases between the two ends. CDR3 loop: CASSLLRGSTDTQYF. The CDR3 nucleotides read TGTGCCAGCAGTTTATTAAGGGGTAGCACAGATACGCAGTATTTT.

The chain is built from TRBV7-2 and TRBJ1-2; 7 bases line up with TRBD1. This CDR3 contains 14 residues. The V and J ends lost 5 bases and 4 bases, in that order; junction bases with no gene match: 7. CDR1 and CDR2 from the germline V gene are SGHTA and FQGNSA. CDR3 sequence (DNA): TGTGCCAGCAGCCTGGGACAGATGAGCTATGGCTACACCTTC. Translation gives CASSLGQMSYGYTF.

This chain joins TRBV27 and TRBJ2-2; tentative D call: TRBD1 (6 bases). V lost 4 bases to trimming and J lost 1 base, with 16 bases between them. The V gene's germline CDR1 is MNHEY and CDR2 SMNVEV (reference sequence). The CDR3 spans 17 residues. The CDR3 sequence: CASSSRDNLWNTGELFF. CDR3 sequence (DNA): TGTGCCAGCAGTTCCCGGGACAACCTGTGGAACACCGGGGAGCTGTTTTTT.

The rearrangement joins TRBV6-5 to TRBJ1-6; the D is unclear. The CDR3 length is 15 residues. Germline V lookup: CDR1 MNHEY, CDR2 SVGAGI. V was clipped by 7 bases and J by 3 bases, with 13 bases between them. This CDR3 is CASTVSGRYNSPLHF. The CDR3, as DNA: TGTGCCAGCACGGTTTCAGGCCGCTATAATTCACCCCTCCACTTT.

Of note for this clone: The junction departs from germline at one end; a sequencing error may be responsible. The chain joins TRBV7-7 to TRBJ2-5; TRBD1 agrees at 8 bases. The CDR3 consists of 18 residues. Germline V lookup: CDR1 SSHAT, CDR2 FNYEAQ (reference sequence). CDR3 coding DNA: TGTGCTAGCAGCTCCAACCCCCCAGGGGGCGCTGGAACAGAGACCCAGTACTTC. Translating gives CASSSNPPGGAGTETQYF.